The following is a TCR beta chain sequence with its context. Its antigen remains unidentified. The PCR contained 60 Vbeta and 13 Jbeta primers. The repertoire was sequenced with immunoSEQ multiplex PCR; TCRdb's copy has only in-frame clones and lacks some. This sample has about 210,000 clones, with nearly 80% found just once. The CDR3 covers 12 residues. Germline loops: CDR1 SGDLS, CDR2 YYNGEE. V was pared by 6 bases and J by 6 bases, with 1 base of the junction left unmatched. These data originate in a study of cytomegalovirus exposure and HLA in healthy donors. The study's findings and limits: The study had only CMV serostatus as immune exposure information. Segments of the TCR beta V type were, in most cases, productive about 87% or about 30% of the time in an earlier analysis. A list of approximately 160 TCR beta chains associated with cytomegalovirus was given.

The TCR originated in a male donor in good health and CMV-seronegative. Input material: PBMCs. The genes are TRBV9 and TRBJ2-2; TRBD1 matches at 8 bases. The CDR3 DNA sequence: TGTGCCAGCAAGACAGGGGCCGGGGAGCTGTTTTTT. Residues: CASKTGAGELFF. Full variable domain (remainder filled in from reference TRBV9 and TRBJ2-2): DSGVTQTPKHLITATGQRVTLRCSPRSGDLSVYWYQQSLDQGLQFLIQYYNGEERAKGNILERFSAQQFPDLHSELNLSSLELGDSALYFCASKTGAGELFFGEGSRLTVL.